The 22 T cell receptor beta chains below all came from one sample that was sequenced in a study of T cells in Graves' hyperthyroidism and ophthalmopathy (dated by TCRdb to the late 2010s). Libraries were constructed by multiplex PCR. This sample was sequenced with an Illumina HiSeq 2000. TCR beta CDR3 regions were amplified from RNA transcripts. A first-round RT-PCR of the TCR CDR3 used the HTBI primer set with the Qiagen OneStep RT-PCR kit. TCRdb passed the public sequencing reads through fastp at Q25 and MiXCR, retaining productive beta sequences. Here each entry gathers all rows of one CDR3 protein and keeps the most common genes and DNA. The sample has about 560,000 distinct CDR3 sequences on record, roughly 17% of them singletons. Under 20% of the sample lies in the top ten. Source material: blood. The source is a woman aged 18-29 years with Graves' hyperthyroidism.

Many counts were recorded for this clonotype. The rearrangement joins TRBV20-1 to TRBJ2-4; no clear D gene. Trimming cost V 6 bases and J 5 bases, with 11 bases left between them. The length of the CDR3 is 12 residues. Germline loops: CDR1 DFQATT, CDR2 SNEGSKA (reference sequence). CDR3 coding DNA: TGCAGTGCCCCGGCCGGGCAAAACATTCAGTACTTC. Amino acids: CSAPAGQNIQYF.

This clonotype was picked up many times. J is TRBJ2-5 and V is TRBV2; D perhaps matches TRBD2 (6 bases). CDR3 length: 14 residues. CDR1 is SNHLY, CDR2 FYNNEI, per germline. The ends were cut back, 8 bases at V and 0 bases at J, with 13 bases in the middle. The CDR3, as DNA: TGTGCCAGCGTGGGGGGAATGTACCAAGAGACCCAGTACTTC. Translated: CASVGGMYQETQYF.

The chain carries TRBV7-9 and TRBJ1-1; weak D call: TRBD1 (5 bases). The germline V and J ends were trimmed by 5 bases and 6 bases, with 19 bases remaining between them. Looked up from germline, CDR1 is SEHNR and CDR2 is FQNEAQ (reference sequence). The CDR3 has 15 amino acids. The CDR3 DNA reads as TGTGCCAGCAGCCTTGCGAGGGGTTTGGACTCTGAAGCTTTCTTT. It codes for CASSLARGLDSEAFF.

This clonotype was found many times. This chain connects TRBV5-1 to TRBJ1-3; no clear D gene. The CDR3 contains 15 residues. V was clipped by 5 bases and J by 0 bases, with 12 bases between them. Germline CDR1 reads SGHRS; CDR2 reads YFSETQ. CDR3 DNA sequence: TGCGCCAGCAGAAGCGAGGGCTCCTCTGGAAACACCATATATTTT. Its translation: CASRSEGSSGNTIYF.

This clonotype occurred many times. The gene calls are TRBV6-1 and TRBJ2-1; 13 nucleotides align to TRBD2. Germline V gene sequence: CDR1 MNHNS, CDR2 SASEGT. The CDR3 contains 15 residues. Trimming cost V 6 bases and J 6 bases; bases outside gene matches: 5. CDR3 sequence reads: CASRSGTSGINEQFF. The DNA for the CDR3 is TGTGCCAGCAGGTCCGGGACTAGCGGGATCAATGAGCAGTTCTTC.

At least ten counts were recorded for this clonotype. V and J are TRBV29-1 and TRBJ2-7; 13 nucleotides align to TRBD2. V was pared by 6 bases and J by 0 bases, with 8 bases of the junction left unmatched. Germline V gene lookup returns CDR1 SQVTM and CDR2 ANQGSEA. The CDR3 covers 16 residues. For the CDR3, the DNA is TGCAGCGTCTCCGGACTAGCGGGGGACTCCTCCTACGAGCAGTACTTC. Amino acids: CSVSGLAGDSSYEQYF.

The chain employs TRBV7-9 and TRBJ1-1; 9 bases map to TRBD1. V dropped 4 bases and J dropped 4; count of bases not matched to a gene: 7. CDR1 is SEHNR, CDR2 FQNEAQ, per germline (reference sequence). The CDR3 consists of 15 residues. The CDR3 region has the DNA TGTGCCAGCAGCTACGAGACAGGGGGGGCCACTGAAGCTTTCTTT. It specifies CASSYETGGATEAFF.

This clonotype was counted a few times. V is TRBV6-2 or TRBV6-3 and J is TRBJ1-2; D perhaps matches TRBD1 (5 bases). The V gene's germline CDR1 is MNHEY and CDR2 SVGEGT. This CDR3 is built from 16 residues. Between the trimmed V and J ends, which lost 3 bases and 3 bases, there was a span of 17 bases. The DNA of the CDR3 is TGTGCCAGCAGTTATTGGGGCAGAACCAATCACTATGGCTACACCTTC. Amino acids: CASSYWGRTNHYGYTF.

This clonotype was seen ten or more times. The rearrangement uses TRBV3-1 and TRBJ1-4, with D possibly TRBD1 on 5 matching bases. V lost 2 bases, J lost 0 bases, and 13 bases lay in between. Germline assignment: CDR1 LGHDT and CDR2 YNNKEL (reference sequence). The CDR3 length is 17 residues. The DNA of the CDR3 is TGTGCCAGCAGCCAATGGGGGATGGAGGCAACTAATGAAAAACTGTTTTTT. As protein: CASSQWGMEATNEKLFF.

This clonotype was seen at least ten times. The chain joins TRBV20-1 to TRBJ1-2; 9 bases align to TRBD1. This CDR3 has 12 amino acids. The ends lost 7 bases at V and 7 bases at J; junction bases unmatched: 7. CDR1 and CDR2 (germline): DFQATT, SNEGSKA (reference sequence). The CDR3 is CSVQQGALGYTF. DNA of the CDR3: TGCAGTGTCCAACAGGGGGCGCTTGGCTACACCTTC.

This clonotype was counted a few times. This chain links TRBV12-3 or TRBV12-4 with TRBJ1-3; D not certain. The V gene lost 2 bases and the J gene lost 4 bases, with 9 bases spanning the gap. The CDR3 spans 14 residues. CDR3 loop: CASSLLSGGNTIYF. CDR3 DNA: TGTGCCAGCAGTTTACTGTCAGGAGGAAACACCATATATTTT.

In DNA form, the CDR3 reads TGTGCCACCGGACCCACGGGTCTGGGTAGCAATCAGCCCCAGCATTTT. Protein sequence: CATGPTGLGSNQPQHF. The chain uses TRBV15 and TRBJ1-5; D unresolved. From germline, CDR1 is LNHNV and CDR2 YYDKDF (reference sequence). The CDR3 contains 16 residues. V lost 8 bases and J 0 bases, leaving 17 bases between the germline ends.

This clonotype has a count of ten or more. The chain employs TRBV6-1 and TRBJ2-3; 14 nucleotides match TRBD2. In germline, CDR1 is MNHNS, CDR2 SASEGT. The CDR3 covers 16 residues. V gave up 2 bases and J gave up 7 bases; unmatched junction bases: 5. This CDR3 reads CASSEYGTSGGYTQYF. The CDR3 DNA follows: TGTGCCAGCAGTGAATATGGGACTAGCGGGGGATATACGCAGTATTTT.

This clonotype was counted a few times. The chain joins TRBV20-1 to TRBJ1-1, with 8 nucleotides matching TRBD1. This CDR3 has 16 residues. V was pared by 6 bases and J by 4 bases, with 16 bases of the junction left unmatched. The V gene's germline CDR1 is DFQATT and CDR2 SNEGSKA (reference sequence). CDR3: CSARRAGGNRGTEAFF. The CDR3 DNA follows: TGCAGTGCGAGGCGGGCAGGGGGCAATCGAGGCACTGAAGCTTTCTTT.

This clonotype was recorded at least ten times. V gene TRBV12-3 or TRBV12-4 combines with J gene TRBJ2-4, with 14 bases fitting TRBD2. This CDR3 is 16 amino acids long. The V and J ends lost 6 bases and 8 bases, in that order; junction bases with no gene match: 9. CDR3: CASSQTSGGAGDIQYF. The CDR3 DNA is TGTGCCAGCAGCCAGACTAGCGGGGGGGCAGGAGACATTCAGTACTTC.

The rearrangement joins TRBV29-1 to TRBJ1-4, with 8 bases lining up with TRBD1. Germline V gene sequence: CDR1 SQVTM, CDR2 ANQGSEA. This CDR3 contains 13 residues. V was pared by 3 bases and J by 8 bases, with 5 bases of the junction left unmatched. In DNA, the CDR3 is TGCAGCGTTGATGAGACAGGGGACGAAAAACTGTTTTTT. Translation: CSVDETGDEKLFF.

In this sample, this clonotype turned up many times. The chain has TRBV2 and TRBJ2-7; D gene unclear. The germline CDR1 and CDR2 sequences are SNHLY and FYNNEI. The CDR3 has 11 amino acids. Trimming removed 8 bases from V and 5 bases from J, with 10 bases in between. In DNA, the CDR3 is TGTGCCAGCCTAGGCGCGGACGAGCAGTACTTC. Encoded protein: CASLGADEQYF. The whole variable domain, filled in from reference TRBV2 and TRBJ2-7, reads EPEVTQTPSHQVTQMGQEVILRCVPISNHLYFYWYRQILGQKVEFLVSFYNNEISEKSEIFDDQFSVERPDGSNFTLKIRSTKLEDSAMYFCASLGADEQYFGPGTRLTVT.

At least ten counts were recorded for this clonotype. The chain joins TRBV3-1 to TRBJ2-7; D is possibly TRBD2 (5 bases). Trimming removed 4 bases at V and 4 bases at J, with 14 bases between. The germline V gene encodes CDR1 LGHDT and CDR2 YNNKEL (reference sequence). CDR3 size: 14 residues. The CDR3, as DNA: TGTGCCAGCAGCCTCCAGGCCTCGGGGTACGAGCAGTACTTC. Encoded protein: CASSLQASGYEQYF.

As regards this clonotype: Possible read error: a much larger clone is one base away. The conserved phenylalanine or tryptophan is not found at the CDR3 terminus, so this likely reflects a read error. V and J are TRBV28 and TRBJ2-7; the D gene could be TRBD1 or TRBD2 (5 bases each). The germline CDR1 and CDR2 sequences are MDHEN and SYDVKM. The CDR3 length is 15 residues. V lost 6 bases, J lost 2 bases, and 17 bases lay in between. The CDR3 DNA sequence: TGTGCCAGCAGCCTAAAGAGATGGGACCCCTACGAGCAGTACCTC. This sequence encodes CASSLKRWDPYEQYL.

The table lists this clonotype with many counts. The chain carries TRBV28 and TRBJ2-1, with no clear D. There are 12 residues in the CDR3. Germline V CDR1 and CDR2: MDHEN, SYDVKM. Trimming shortened V by 6 bases and J by 4 bases, and 7 bases separated the two germline ends. The DNA of the CDR3 is TGTGCCAGCAGGTGGGCGTACAATGAGCAGTTCTTC. Translated, it gives CASRWAYNEQFF.

V usage is TRBV27 and J usage is TRBJ2-7; D is possibly TRBD2 (6 bases). The CDR3 is made up of 16 amino acids. Deletions cut 5 bases from V and 0 bases from J, with 17 bases between. Germline CDR1 is MNHEY and CDR2 is SMNVEV (reference sequence). CDR3 coding DNA: TGTGCCAGCAGTCCCCTTTCCTTGCGGGACTCCTACGAGCAGTACTTC. It is translated as CASSPLSLRDSYEQYF.

The rearrangement uses TRBV12-3 or TRBV12-4 and TRBJ1-1; no clear D. The ends were cut back, 3 bases at V and 6 bases at J, with 5 bases in the middle. This CDR3 region has 11 residues. The CDR3 loop reads CASSFAAEAFF. The CDR3 bases are TGTGCCAGCAGTTTTGCGGCTGAAGCTTTCTTT.